The 17 T cell receptor beta chains below come from one sample, sequenced in a study of beta chain features in type 1 diabetes. The entirety of the isolated RNA underwent reverse transcription, so expressed TCRB transcripts were sequenced. TCRdb's copy holds only in-frame clones and misses some; the assay was immunoSEQ multiplex PCR. The profile shows 300,000 to 450,000 clones, 9.5% to 10% of them singletons. The antigens of these receptors remain unknown. Study-wide findings and caveats: Shorter TCRB CDR3s, moderately but significantly so, marked every one of the four CD4+ subsets in Type 1 diabetes patients.

Sequenced: central memory CD4+ T cells from blood. The receptors originated from a young man with type 1 diabetes.

V is TRBV7-2 and J is TRBJ2-4, with a weak D call TRBD1 (6 bases). V was trimmed by 6 bases and J by 2 bases, leaving 8 bases between them. The CDR3 spans 13 residues. Germline V gene lookup returns CDR1 SGHTA and CDR2 FQGNSA. The CDR3, as DNA: TGTGCCAGCAGTACAGGGCCCAAAAACATTCAGTACTTC. It yields the protein CASSTGPKNIQYF. Full variable domain (missing parts from reference TRBV7-2 and TRBJ2-4): GAGVSQSPSNKVTEKGKDVELRCDPISGHTALYWYRQSLGQGLEFLIYFQGNSAPDKSGLPSDRFSAERTGGSVSTLTIQRTQQEDSAVYLCASSTGPKNIQYFGAGTRLSVL.

This clone was counted between two and nine times. The chain joins TRBV18 to TRBJ2-7, with a possible D match to TRBD1 (8 bases). The ends were cut back, 3 bases at V and 6 bases at J, with 21 bases in the middle. The CDR3 consists of 16 residues. Germline V gene sequence: CDR1 KGHSH, CDR2 LQKENI. The CDR3 reads CASSPRGGAGGGEQYF. In nucleotides, the CDR3 is TGTGCCAGCTCACCCCGAGGGGGGGCAGGGGGCGGCGAGCAGTACTTC.

Comment on this clone: Since the CDR3 does not end with the conserved phenylalanine or tryptophan, this likely comes from a read error. The rearrangement links TRBV2 to TRBJ1-5, with D uncertain. The CDR3 has 13 residues. V was cut by 6 bases and J by 3 bases, with 9 bases left in between. CDR1 and CDR2 (germline): SNHLY, FYNNEI. CDR3 coding DNA: TGTGCCAGCAGGGCAGGACTCAATCAGCCCCAGCATCTT. This codes for CASRAGLNQPQHL.

The chain recombines TRBV5-1 with TRBJ2-3, with 8 nucleotides matching TRBD1. Per the germline V gene, CDR1 is SGHRS and CDR2 is YFSETQ. The CDR3 is 15 amino acids. V lost 1 base to trimming and J lost 3 bases; unmatched junction nucleotides: 4. CDR3 protein: CASSLYQGATDTQYF. The CDR3 DNA reads as TGCGCCAGCAGCTTGTATCAGGGGGCTACAGATACGCAGTATTTT.

The CDR3 reads CASGQLAGYEQYF. The CDR3 bases are TGTGCCAGCGGTCAACTAGCGGGTTACGAGCAGTACTTC. This rearrangement joins TRBV2 to TRBJ2-7; 9 bases are shared with TRBD2. Germline values: CDR1 SNHLY, CDR2 FYNNEI. This CDR3 is built from 13 residues. Unmatched junction bases numbered 6, after V lost 8 bases and J lost 4 bases. Full variable domain (outside the CDR3, taken from reference TRBV2 and TRBJ2-7): EPEVTQTPSHQVTQMGQEVILRCVPISNHLYFYWYRQILGQKVEFLVSFYNNEISEKSEIFDDQFSVERPDGSNFTLKIRSTKLEDSAMYFCASGQLAGYEQYFGPGTRLTVT.

This clone was recorded a few times. The V gene is TRBV19, the J gene TRBJ2-7; 8 nucleotides agree with TRBD2. Looked up from germline, CDR1 is LNHDA and CDR2 is SQIVND (reference sequence). The junction had 4 bases not matched to a gene; V was cut back by 3 bases and J by 0 bases. The CDR3 runs 15 residues. DNA of the CDR3: TGTGCCAGTAGTATGGCGGGGGGAGGCTCCTACGAGCAGTACTTC. This gives the protein CASSMAGGGSYEQYF.

This clone was counted only a few times. V gene TRBV7-9 combines with J gene TRBJ2-7; a possible D gene is TRBD1 (5 bases). The CDR3 length is 14 residues. Trimming removed 2 bases at V and 5 bases at J, with 13 bases between. Germline V gives CDR1 SEHNR, CDR2 FQNEAQ (reference sequence). The CDR3 loop reads CASSLFQGPHEQYF. CDR3 nucleotides: TGTGCCAGCAGCTTATTCCAGGGTCCCCACGAGCAGTACTTC.

This clone came up a few times. The chain links TRBV5-1 to TRBJ2-1; D ambiguous. Between the trimmed V and J ends, which lost 0 bases and 3 bases, there was a span of 10 bases. The CDR3 length is 15 residues. Germline-derived CDR1 and CDR2 are SGHRS and YFSETQ. The chain's CDR3 is CASSLGADLYNEQFF. The CDR3 bases are TGCGCCAGCAGCTTGGGTGCGGACCTCTACAATGAGCAGTTCTTC.

The chain carries TRBV5-1 and TRBJ2-3; D is perhaps TRBD2 (6 bases). CDR3 length equals 15 residues. Trimming took 0 bases from V and 5 from J, leaving 13 bases between them. From germline, CDR1 is SGHRS and CDR2 YFSETQ. CDR3 amino acids: CASSLATGVEDTQYF. The CDR3 DNA follows: TGCGCCAGCAGCTTGGCCACGGGAGTAGAAGATACGCAGTATTTT.

The rearrangement uses TRBV5-4 and TRBJ2-3; D uncertain. The V and J ends lost 4 bases and 3 bases respectively, with 15 bases between them. Germline lookup yields CDR1 SGHNT and CDR2 YYREEE (reference sequence). This CDR3 comprises 15 residues. The CDR3 DNA follows: TGTGCCAGCAGCCAAGGAGCTGTGTTAACAGATACGCAGTATTTT. It specifies CASSQGAVLTDTQYF.

This clone was counted at least ten times. V usage is TRBV6-6 and J usage is TRBJ1-1; D remains ambiguous. The CDR3 is 13 residues long. Germline assignment: CDR1 MNHNY and CDR2 SVGAGI (reference sequence). Between the trimmed V and J ends, which lost 0 bases and 6 bases, there was a span of 8 bases. The CDR3 nucleotides are TGTGCCAGCAGTTACTCCGACCCGCCTGAAGCTTTCTTT. It yields the protein CASSYSDPPEAFF.

V gene TRBV6-1 combines with J gene TRBJ1-5; D is undetermined. This CDR3 spans 18 amino acids. The germline gives CDR1 MNHNS, CDR2 SASEGT. With 3 bases removed from V and 1 base from J, the gap between germline ends came to 19 bases. CDR3 nucleotide sequence: TGTGCCAGCAGTGAGGGAGGGAGTTCTAAGGCGAGCAATCAGCCCCAGCATTTT. Its translation: CASSEGGSSKASNQPQHF.

This chain uses TRBV4-1 with TRBJ1-2; D not resolved. The length of the CDR3 is 13 residues. The V gene's germline CDR1 is MGHRA and CDR2 YSYEKL. Trimming took 4 bases from V and 1 from J, leaving 7 bases between them. This chain's CDR3 is CASSRTDNYGYTF. CDR3 bases: TGCGCCAGCAGCCGAACCGATAACTATGGCTACACCTTC.

This clone was recorded a few times. The V gene is TRBV27, the J gene TRBJ1-4, with D tentatively TRBD1 (5 bases). This CDR3 comprises 14 residues. Trimming shortened V by 5 bases and J by 8 bases, and 15 bases separated the two germline ends. CDR1 is MNHEY, CDR2 SMNVEV, per germline (reference sequence). This CDR3 reads CASSRKRGLEKLFF. The DNA for the CDR3 is TGTGCCAGCAGTCGAAAGCGGGGCTTGGAAAAACTGTTTTTT.

On this clone itself: Mismatch with germline at one junction end may stem from a read error. V is TRBV7-2 and J is TRBJ2-2; weak D call: TRBD2 (6 bases). Germline V gene lookup returns CDR1 SGHTA and CDR2 FQGNSA. This CDR3 region has 13 residues. The CDR3 bases are TGTGCCAGCAGCTCCGGACTCGGCGGGGAGCTGATTTTT. Its protein product is CASSSGLGGELIF. Variable domain in full (rest from reference TRBV7-2 and TRBJ2-2): GAGVSQSPSNKVTEKGKDVELRCDPISGHTALYWYRQSLGQGLEFLIYFQGNSAPDKSGLPSDRFSAERTGGSVSTLTIQRTQQEDSAVYLCASSSGLGGELIFGEGSRLTVL.

This clone has more than one count but fewer than ten. The chain carries TRBV5-4 and TRBJ1-1; 8 bases match TRBD1. Germline V gene data show CDR1 as SGHNT and CDR2 as YYREEE (reference sequence). This CDR3 contains 15 residues. The CDR3 here is CATAVRGPGNTEAFF. CDR3 sequence (DNA): TGTGCAACGGCAGTCAGGGGGCCGGGGAACACTGAAGCTTTCTTT.

The chain is built from TRBV6-1 and TRBJ2-1, with a tentative D call TRBD2 (6 bases). V was pared by 1 base and J by 14 bases, with 12 bases between. The CDR3 is 12 amino acids. CDR1 and CDR2 (germline): MNHNS, SASEGT. This chain's CDR3 is CASSEVGSSEFF. As DNA, the CDR3 is TGTGCCAGCAGTGAAGTTGGGTCTAGCGAGTTCTTC.